This entry features one T cell receptor (beta chain) sequence. Its cognate antigen is unknown. A single base separates this from a much larger clone, so it may be a read error. This sample is drawn from a study of regulatory T cells in long-lasting Graves disease. The study, taken as a whole, reports: Patients with persistent disease showed a bias toward TRBV28, TRBJ1-2 and TRBJ2-5. New patients shared fewer public clonotypes (966) than persistent patients did (around 2,700).

TCR beta libraries were built with iRepertoire HTBI primers and Arm-PCR of CDR3 regions. Each CDR3 protein gets one entry after TCRdb re-called the multiplex PCR reads with MiXCR. The sample consists of about 370,000 distinct CDR3 sequences, around 16% of them appearing once. The length of the CDR3 is 15 residues. The V end was cut by 1 base, the J end by 5 bases, with 13 bases between. The V gene's germline CDR1 is MNHNS and CDR2 SASEGT. The time point was: newly diagnosed GD, antithyroid drugs for less than 3 months. Preparation of the TCR library used RNA extracted from PBMCs. This sequence originates from a female donor with Graves disease. Sequencing used peripheral blood mononuclear cells (PBMCs), obtained at new diagnosis, from a patient treated with antithyroid drugs. The chain couples TRBV6-1 to TRBJ2-3; no definite D call. For the CDR3, the DNA is TGTGCCAGCAGTGAAGAACTCGACTTTGTAGATACGCAGTATTTT. Encoded protein: CASSEELDFVDTQYF.